This T cell receptor beta chain was obtained from a study of control samples from healthy donors and cancer patients (TCRdb year 2020). Based on the germline V gene (reference sequence), the CDR1 and CDR2 sequences are LNHDA and SQIVND. Counted from cysteine to phenylalanine, this CDR3 has 15 amino acids. The retained sequence is limited to the CDR3, 45 bases, with the frame set at the first base. Ends trimmed: V by 5 bases, J by 3 bases; bases unmatched to a gene: 7. Library method: the immunoSEQ multiplex PCR assay. This is the immuneACCESS table as TCRdb keeps it, with only in-frame sequences that have V and J called. A part of the clones is gone; compared with another copy, unresolved V genes explain less than half, and the rest is unexplained. This sample comprises 110,000 to 150,000 clones, over 85% of them detected only once. Roughly 10% of the sample goes to the ten largest clones. A remark on this clone: Its antigen is currently not known. The sample holds no much larger clone one base away, and base qualities are not on file.

This TCR derives from a young man in good health. Sequencing was performed on blood. The sequence links TRBV19 to TRBJ1-1; 9 junctional bases match TRBD1. The nucleotides read TGTGCCAGTAGTGGAAGTAGGACAGGGGACACTGAAGCTTTCTTT. This sequence encodes CASSGSRTGDTEAFF.